The present TCR beta chain was sequenced within a study of blood T cell repertoires in COVID-19. Study background: The United States, Italy and Spain provided the acute and convalescent COVID-19 samples.

This clone has only one observation. Profiled with immunoSEQ multiplex PCR; TCRdb holds only in-frame clones, not every one. The repertoire consists of roughly 250,000 clones, with 80% to 90% occurring once and the leading ten covering 4%. Germline V CDR1 and CDR2: SGDLS, YYNGEE. The J segment lost 4 bases and the V segment lost 0 bases, leaving 11 bases of the junction unmatched. The CDR3 covers 18 residues. The gene calls are TRBV9 and TRBJ2-2, with 8 positions matching TRBD1. The clonotype comes from a man aged 45-65 years with acute or convalescent COVID-19. Specimen: peripheral blood. The CDR3 nucleotides are TGTGCCAGCAGCGTAGCGGACAGGGTGGAACTCGTCACCGGGGAGCTGTTTTTT. This encodes CASSVADRVELVTGELFF.